These T cell receptor beta chains were read from a single sample in a study of T cells in tuberculosis. The assay was immunoSEQ multiplex PCR, and TCRdb's table has in-frame clones only and misses some. The sample includes more than 30,000 clones, about 97% of them seen just once. Sample: PBMCs. The receptor set was obtained from a donor aged 5-35 years with latent tuberculosis or without tuberculosis infection. Both conserved end residues are part of each CDR3. Fields, in order: D gene, V gene, clone size, J gene, CDR3 DNA, CDR3 protein. A D gene is named only where the DNA matches it firmly. Clone size is not always given. Where it is, it says once, few, many or a class for expanded clones.

-	TRBV15	-	TRBJ1-6	TGTGCCACCAGCAGCGGCGATCGGGGGTCACCCCTCCACTTT	CATSSGDRGSPLHF
TRBD1	TRBV10-3	-	TRBJ1-5	TGTGCCATCAGTTCAGGGGGCGTTGGTCAGCCCCAGCATTTT	CAISSGGVGQPQHF
-	TRBV11-2	-	TRBJ2-2	TGTGCCAGCAGCCAAGGACTGAACACCGGGGAGCTGTTTTTT	CASSQGLNTGELFF
-	TRBV21-1	-	TRBJ2-7	TGTGCCAGCAGCAAAGCCTTGGGACAGGTGACGCAGTACGAGCAGTACTTC	CASSKALGQVTQYEQYF
TRBD2	TRBV9	-	TRBJ2-1	TGTGCCAGCAGCGCGCATCCGGAGACTAGCAGAGAAGTCGATGAGCAGTTCTTC	CASSAHPETSREVDEQFF
-	TRBV6-6	-	TRBJ1-5	TGTGCCAGCAGCTCCGGACAGAGAAATAGCAATCAGCCCCAGCATTTT	CASSSGQRNSNQPQHF
TRBD1	TRBV18	-	TRBJ1-2	TGTGCCAGCTCACCCGAAGGACAGGGCGGTGTCGGCTACACCTTC	CASSPEGQGGVGYTF
-	TRBV6-1	few	TRBJ2-3	TGTGCCAGCAGTGGTCGACTACGTCAGGATACGCAGTATTTT	CASSGRLRQDTQYF
TRBD1	TRBV7-3	-	TRBJ2-1	TGTGCCAGCAGCCATAGGGACAGGAATTACAATGAGCAGTTCTTC	CASSHRDRNYNEQFF
-	TRBV5-6	-	TRBJ2-7	TGTGCCAGCAGCTCCGGGACTCCAATCTCCGAGCAGTACTTC	CASSSGTPISEQYF
-	TRBV9	-	TRBJ1-2	TGTGCCAGCAGCGTAGGAGGGCGGGCCTCCTATGGCTACACCTTC	CASSVGGRASYGYTF
-	TRBV9	-	TRBJ2-1	TGTGCCAGCAGCGTAGAGGGGGGGAGTCTTTACAATGAGCAGTTCTTC	CASSVEGGSLYNEQFF
-	TRBV18	-	TRBJ2-3	TGTGCCAGCTCCGGGACTTCACCTTACACAGATACGCAGTATTTT	CASSGTSPYTDTQYF
TRBD2	TRBV5-1	-	TRBJ2-1	TGCGCCAGCAGCTTGGATCTAGCGGGAGCCCGCTCCTACAATGAGCAGTTCTTC	CASSLDLAGARSYNEQFF
-	TRBV29-1	once	TRBJ2-1	TGCAGCGTTCTAGATTTCCCCTACAATGAGCAGTTCTTC	CSVLDFPYNEQFF
TRBD1	TRBV5-1	-	TRBJ1-2	TGCGCCAGCAGCTTGGACTTGGGACAGGGTAATGGCTACACCTTC	CASSLDLGQGNGYTF
-	TRBV5-1	-	TRBJ2-7	TGCGCCAGCAGCTTAGACGGAGCCTACGAGCAGTACTTC	CASSLDGAYEQYF
TRBD1	TRBV28	-	TRBJ2-2	TGTGCCAGCAGTCCGCCGGGGACAGGGGTCGGGAGCTACACCGGGGAGCTGTTTTTT	CASSPPGTGVGSYTGELFF
TRBD1	TRBV19	-	TRBJ2-7	TGTGCCAGTAGCCGGGACAGGCGCTCCTACGAGCAGTACTTC	CASSRDRRSYEQYF
-	TRBV30	-	TRBJ2-1	TGTGCCTGGGCACTAGCCCCTGAGCAGTTCTTC	CAWALAPEQFF
TRBD1	TRBV5-8	-	TRBJ1-2	TGTGCCAGCAGCTTGGATTACCCGGGACAGGGGAACTATGGCTACACCTTC	CASSLDYPGQGNYGYTF
TRBD1	TRBV6-5	-	TRBJ1-1	TGTGCCAGCAGTCGGGACAGGCGTTTGTGGACTGAAGCTTTCTTT	CASSRDRRLWTEAFF
TRBD1	TRBV5-1	-	TRBJ1-1	TGCGCCAGCAGCTTGTATCAGGGGGACACTGAAGCTTTCTTT	CASSLYQGDTEAFF
TRBD1	TRBV5-6	-	TRBJ2-2	TGTGCCAGCAGCCCCGGACAGGGTGGCACCGGGGAGCTGTTTTTT	CASSPGQGGTGELFF
TRBD2	TRBV12-5	once	TRBJ2-5	TGTGCTAGTGCCCGGGGGGGCAGGGAGACCCAGTACTTC	CASARGGRETQYF
-	TRBV6-1	-	TRBJ1-3	TGTGCCAGCAGCTCCGCGGGGTCTGGAAACACCATATATTTT	CASSSAGSGNTIYF
TRBD1	TRBV5-1	-	TRBJ2-7	TGCGCCAGCAGATTAGTGGTAACAGGGGGCTTCTACGAGCAGTACTTC	CASRLVVTGGFYEQYF
TRBD2	TRBV19	-	TRBJ2-7	TGTGCCAGTGCAAGGACCAGCGGGAGCCTCTACGAGCAGTACTTC	CASARTSGSLYEQYF
TRBD2	TRBV7-9	-	TRBJ2-1	TGTGCCAGCAGCCCCACCACGACTAGCCACAATGAGCAGTTCTTC	CASSPTTTSHNEQFF
TRBD1	TRBV28	-	TRBJ2-1	TGTGCCAGCAGTCTTGGACAGGACCTCTACAATGAGCAGTTCTTC	CASSLGQDLYNEQFF
TRBD2	TRBV28	once	TRBJ2-7	TGTGCCAGCAGTCTGACTAGCGGGTATCCCTACGAGCAGTACTTC	CASSLTSGYPYEQYF
TRBD1	TRBV7-9	-	TRBJ2-7	TGTGCCAGCAGCTTAGTCGGAGACAGGGGTCCTGCCTACGAGCAGTACTTC	CASSLVGDRGPAYEQYF
-	TRBV2	-	TRBJ2-7	TGTGCCAGCAGTGTCGCGGACTTCTACGAGCAGTACTTC	CASSVADFYEQYF
TRBD2	TRBV28	-	TRBJ2-3	TGTGCCAGCAGTTTAGTTGCGGGGGGGGCCGATACGCAGTATTTT	CASSLVAGGADTQYF
TRBD2	TRBV2	-	TRBJ2-4	TGTGCCAGCAGTGAAACCACTAGCGGGGGGGCCAAAAACATTCAGTACTTC	CASSETTSGGAKNIQYF
-	TRBV5-1	-	TRBJ1-1	TGCGCCAGCAGCTTGGCTCAGGGGCACACTGAAGCTTTCTTT	CASSLAQGHTEAFF
-	TRBV2	once	TRBJ2-1	TGTGCCAGCAGAAAGGGAGGGGGAAATGAGCAGTTCTTC	CASRKGGGNEQFF
TRBD2	TRBV7-2	-	TRBJ2-7	TGTGCCAGCAGCTTTGCTGGGGGGGGAGGGGTCGAGCAGTACTTC	CASSFAGGGGVEQYF
-	TRBV29-1	-	TRBJ1-1	TGCAGCGTTGAAAATGCAGACAGGAACACTGAAGCTTTCTTT	CSVENADRNTEAFF